This entry is about one T cell receptor beta chain. It has no known antigen specificity. No much larger clonotype is one base removed from it; base qualities were not supplied. The record originates from a study of CD8 T cells in Susac syndrome (dated by TCRdb to between 2018 and 2021). About the full investigation: Whether CD8+ T cell activation and differentiation in Susac syndrome was antigen driven was tested using repertoire sequencing. Clonality of the CD8+ T cell repertoire was compared between around 13 healthy donors, about 14 Susac syndrome patients and under 19 multiple sclerosis patients.

High-throughput TCR beta sequencing profiled peripheral blood CD8+ and CD4+ T cells from healthy donors, Susac syndrome patients and multiple sclerosis patients. Healthy donors were age- and sex-matched controls. Bulk CD8+ and CD4+ T cells were purified by magnetic negative isolation, whereas CD8+ TEMRA cells were enriched by FACS. Blood was drawn into EDTA tubes, processed within 24 hours, and PBMCs were isolated by density gradient centrifugation. PBMCs destined for TCR sequencing were cryopreserved in liquid nitrogen and later thawed in a 37 °C water bath. The sorted or isolated CD4+, CD8+ and CD8+ TEMRA cells reached a purity of at least 90%. What the research found in general, with its limitations: The TCR sequencing and HLA analysis was acknowledged to have included a relatively small number of individuals.

RNA was extracted with the RNeasy kit and about 0.5 to 1 ug was reverse transcribed using random hexamers. TCR beta CDR3 regions were amplified with the immunoSEQ multiplex PCR assay covering 54 Vbeta and 13 Jbeta segments. To correct PCR amplification bias, a synthetic template baseline was used for both primer optimization and computational correction. The authors processed their data as follows. Reads were annotated to V, D and J genes per IMGT and analyzed with immunoSEQ Analyzer, keeping only productive sequences. To calculate clonality, Shannon entropy was normalized by log2 of the number of productive unique sequences and then subtracted from one. For each patient and control, public and private clones were evaluated within the 100 most prevalent clones. Susac-specific clones were defined as absent from healthy and MS cohorts, over a thousand published viral clones and other ImmuneACCESS disease sequences. TCRdb reanalyzed the raw reads on its own, using fastp at Q25 for trimming and MiXCR for clone calling, and kept in-frame beta chains. Merged by CDR3 protein, the rows form single entries marked with the most common genes and DNA. In this record, the V and J calls reflect TCRdb's handling and not the investigators' own analysis. Within this sample are 60,000 to 75,000 distinct CDR3 sequences, with around 95% of them counted one time only. Roughly 0.22% of the sample is taken by the ten largest.

The germline V gene encodes CDR1 LNHDA and CDR2 SQIVND (reference sequence). After removal of 5 bases from V and 10 bases from J, the junction retains 16 bases not matched to a gene. Measured from the cysteine to the phenylalanine, the CDR3 is 16 residues long. The kept DNA is CDR3 alone, 48 bases in frame from the first base. The source of this sequence is a human donor in good health. The sequence links TRBV19 to TRBJ2-1, and 8 bases in between align with TRBD2. The specimen was CD8+ T cells from PBMCs. CDR3 protein: CASSLGSGGIGFEQFF. The base sequence is TGTGCCAGTAGTCTCGGCAGCGGGGGCATTGGCTTCGAGCAGTTCTTC. The entire variable domain, with the stretches around the CDR3 drawn from the reference TRBV19 and TRBJ2-1 proteins, is DGGITQSPKYLFRKEGQNVTLSCEQNLNHDAMYWYRQDPGQGLRLIYYSQIVNDFQKGDIAEGYSVSREKKESFPLTVTSAQKNPTAFYLCASSLGSGGIGFEQFFGPGTRLTVL.